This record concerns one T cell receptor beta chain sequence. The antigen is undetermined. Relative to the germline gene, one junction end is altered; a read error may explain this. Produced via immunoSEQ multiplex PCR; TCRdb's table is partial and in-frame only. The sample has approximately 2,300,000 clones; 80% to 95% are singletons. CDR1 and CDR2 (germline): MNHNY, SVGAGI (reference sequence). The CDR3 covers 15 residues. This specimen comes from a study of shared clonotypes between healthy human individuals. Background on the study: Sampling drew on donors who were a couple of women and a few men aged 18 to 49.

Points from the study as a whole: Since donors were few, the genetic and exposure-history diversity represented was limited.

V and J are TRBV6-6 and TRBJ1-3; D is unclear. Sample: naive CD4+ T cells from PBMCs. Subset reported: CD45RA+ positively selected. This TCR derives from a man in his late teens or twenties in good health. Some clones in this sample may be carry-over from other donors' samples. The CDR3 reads CASSHSPSSGNTIYF. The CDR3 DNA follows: TGTGCCAGCAGTCACTCTCCGAGCTCTGGAAACACCATATATTTT.